These 10 T cell receptor beta chains were all obtained from the same sample, sequenced in a study of CD8 T cells in ankylosing spondylitis. TCRdb processed the 5' RACE reads anew with MiXCR; each CDR3 protein has one entry. The sample lists around 150,000 distinct CDR3 sequences; roughly an eighth were seen once. Sequencing was performed on blood, either unsorted or a sorted T cell fraction (not recorded which). These receptor sequences come from a female donor with ankylosing spondylitis or in good health (not recorded which).

This clonotype occurred many times. V is TRBV20-1 and J is TRBJ2-7; the D is unclear. The CDR3 contains 15 residues. Germline CDR1 and CDR2: DFQATT and SNEGSKA (reference sequence). V lost 4 bases to trimming and J lost 0 bases, with 16 bases between them. The CDR3 sequence: CSATSSSLPSYEQYF. DNA for the CDR3: TGCAGTGCTACCTCGAGCTCACTACCCTCCTACGAGCAGTACTTC.

This clonotype appeared many times. The rearrangement joins TRBV10-2 to TRBJ2-3; D gene unclear. V gave up 3 bases and J gave up 2 bases, with 6 bases separating them. The CDR3 loop spans 13 amino acids. The germline V gene encodes CDR1 WSHSY and CDR2 SAAADI. The CDR3 region has the DNA TGCGCCAGCAGTGAAGTATACACAGATACGCAGTATTTT. Protein: CASSEVYTDTQYF.

This clonotype was seen at least ten times. The chain employs TRBV28 and TRBJ1-5, with 7 bases aligning to TRBD1. Germline values: CDR1 MDHEN, CDR2 SYDVKM. V lost 3 bases and J lost 1; bases outside the gene matches: 3. The CDR3 is 15 amino acids. This CDR3 reads CASSFPRGSNQPQHF. The CDR3, as DNA: TGTGCCAGCAGTTTTCCCAGGGGGAGCAATCAGCCCCAGCATTTT.

This clonotype occurred many times. The chain joins TRBV4-1 to TRBJ2-1; 12 bases line up with TRBD2. The germline V gene has CDR1 MGHRA and CDR2 YSYEKL. The CDR3 extends over 17 amino acids. Trimming at V came to 2 bases and at J to 6 bases, leaving 8 bases not matched to a gene. The CDR3 DNA follows: TGCGCCAGCAGCCAACAGCCGGGACTAGCGGGTTTCAATGAGCAGTTCTTC. Translation gives CASSQQPGLAGFNEQFF.

This clonotype was recorded at least ten times. For the CDR3, the DNA is TGCAGCGTTGAAGGATACACCGGGGAGCTGTTTTTT. It is translated as CSVEGYTGELFF. V and J are TRBV29-1 and TRBJ2-2; D not certain. Trimming left V 1 base short and J 3 bases short, with 3 bases between. The CDR3 has 12 amino acids. CDR1 and CDR2 from the germline V gene are SQVTM and ANQGSEA.

This clonotype was seen many times. The chain has TRBV29-1 and TRBJ2-2, with D uncertain. Germline assignment: CDR1 SQVTM and CDR2 ANQGSEA. The CDR3 spans 13 residues. Trimming took off 6 bases at V and 0 bases at J, with 8 bases between the two ends. The CDR3 bases are TGCAGCGTGGCTCGATCGAACACCGGGGAGCTGTTTTTT. It translates to CSVARSNTGELFF.

At least ten counts were recorded for this clonotype. The chain recombines TRBV29-1 with TRBJ2-6, with a possible D match to TRBD2 (5 bases). The CDR3 is made up of 14 amino acids. The V gene lost 7 bases and the J gene lost 1 base, with 11 bases spanning the gap. CDR1 is SQVTM, CDR2 ANQGSEA, per germline. The CDR3 DNA sequence: TGCAGCGCTGGGAGTACTTCTGGGGCCAACGTCCTGACTTTC. Translation: CSAGSTSGANVLTF.

In this sample, this clonotype turned up many times. The chain couples TRBV7-3 to TRBJ2-5; D possibly corresponds to TRBD1 (5 bases). Trimming left V 5 bases short and J 5 bases short, with 15 bases between. The germline V gene has CDR1 SGHTA and CDR2 FQGTGA. There are 14 residues in the CDR3. The CDR3 nucleotides read TGTGCCAGCAGCCCCCAGGGAAACAGTGAGACCCAGTACTTC. The encoded protein is CASSPQGNSETQYF.

This clonotype came up many times. This chain connects TRBV5-1 to TRBJ2-1, with D perhaps TRBD1 (8 bases). V gave up 5 bases and J gave up 4 bases, with 19 bases separating them. The germline V gene encodes CDR1 SGHRS and CDR2 YFSETQ. The CDR3 consists of 16 residues. This chain's CDR3 is CASRGGGDRLYNEQFF. CDR3 bases: TGCGCCAGCAGAGGAGGGGGGGACAGGTTATACAATGAGCAGTTCTTC.

The table lists this clonotype with many counts. This chain joins TRBV14 and TRBJ1-2; D gene ambiguous. V lost 1 base and J lost 8, with 17 bases in between. The germline V gene encodes CDR1 SGHDN and CDR2 FVKESK. The CDR3 has 15 amino acids. The DNA for the CDR3 is TGTGCCAGCAGCCAAGGGGGTACGCCGGGTTACGGCTACACCTTC. As protein: CASSQGGTPGYGYTF.